This passage covers 25 T cell receptor beta chains from one sample sequenced in a study of spatial heterogeneity in lung cancer. The sample's time point: sample taken at primary tumor resection. Via MiXCR, TCRdb re-called the 5' RACE reads, giving one row per CDR3 protein. The sample lists about 940 distinct CDR3 sequences, roughly 13% occurring once. The source material was PBMCs, sampled at surgery. The origin of the receptors is a male donor with early-stage non-small cell lung cancer.

This clonotype was observed at least ten times. The chain couples TRBV10-3 to TRBJ1-4; 10 bases agree with TRBD1. CDR1 is ENHRY, CDR2 SYGVKD, per germline. The CDR3 totals 14 residues. V shed 10 bases and J 7 bases; nucleotides not matched to a gene: 9. CDR3 bases: TGTGCCACCCGGGAGACAGGGGGCTTTGAAAAACTGTTTTTT. Translated, it gives CATRETGGFEKLFF.

This clonotype is deemed large. The genes are TRBV10-3 and TRBJ1-1; no reliable D call. Trimming left V 8 bases short and J 1 base short, with 8 bases between. The germline V gene has CDR1 ENHRY and CDR2 SYGVKD. The length of the CDR3 is 12 residues. CDR3 protein: CAIADGNTEAFF. DNA of the CDR3: TGTGCCATCGCGGACGGGAACACTGAAGCTTTCTTT.

By proportion, this clonotype is large. The genes are TRBV11-2 and TRBJ2-1, with TRBD1 identical over 8 bases. Germline-derived CDR1 and CDR2 are SGHAT and FQNNGV. This CDR3 is built from 14 residues. V shed 11 bases and J 10 bases; nucleotides not matched to a gene: 16. CDR3 protein: CAVQGQGAGKEQFF. CDR3 DNA sequence: TGTGCCGTACAGGGGCAGGGGGCTGGTAAAGAGCAGTTCTTC.

This clonotype is categorized as large (0.1 to 1%). This chain links TRBV6-6 with TRBJ2-7; no reliable D call. The CDR3 has 12 amino acids. Germline V gene data show CDR1 as MNHNY and CDR2 as SVGAGI (reference sequence). The germline V and J ends were trimmed by 6 bases and 3 bases, with 9 bases remaining between them. DNA of the CDR3: TGTGCCAGCAGCCGTGAAGGCTACGAGCAGTACTTC. It translates to CASSREGYEQYF.

This clonotype has a count of ten or more. V is TRBV12-3 or TRBV12-4 and J is TRBJ2-4, with D possibly called TRBD1 or TRBD2 (5 bases each). V lost 3 bases to trimming and J lost 3 bases, with 15 bases between them. The CDR3 consists of 16 residues. The CDR3 DNA follows: TGTGCCAGCAGTTTTCGGGGCAGGGAAGGCAAAAACATTCAGTACTTC. Protein sequence: CASSFRGREGKNIQYF.

This clonotype was picked up many times. V and J are TRBV30 and TRBJ2-1, with 16 nucleotides matching TRBD2. The CDR3 is 14 amino acids. The germline V gene encodes CDR1 GTSNPN and CDR2 SVGIG (reference sequence). The J segment lost 10 bases and the V segment lost 8 bases, leaving 8 bases of the junction unmatched. The chain's CDR3 is CAHGTSGGAGEQFF. The CDR3, as DNA: TGTGCCCACGGGACTAGCGGGGGGGCTGGGGAGCAGTTCTTC.

V is TRBV12-3 or TRBV12-4 and J is TRBJ2-3; D unclear. The CDR3 is 12 amino acids. V lost 5 bases and J 6 bases, leaving 9 bases between the germline ends. CDR3 DNA sequence: TGTGCCAGCAGTGAGACTGGGGATACGCAGTATTTT. It codes for CASSETGDTQYF.

This clonotype was detected only a few times. V and J are TRBV19 and TRBJ2-2; possible D gene TRBD1, 5 bases. Per germline, CDR1 LNHDA and CDR2 SQIVND (reference sequence). The CDR3 covers 13 residues. The V end was cut by 7 bases, the J end by 6 bases, with 12 bases between. In DNA, the CDR3 is TGTGCCAGTATGGGGCTGGGGCCCGGGGAGCTGTTTTTT. This gives the protein CASMGLGPGELFF.

This clonotype is medium-sized. The J gene is TRBJ2-3, the V gene TRBV20-1; D not resolved. V was trimmed by 5 bases and J by 1 base, leaving 16 bases between them. CDR3 length equals 15 residues. In germline, CDR1 is DFQATT, CDR2 SNEGSKA (reference sequence). CDR3 sequence: CSALGDVRRTDTQYF. In DNA, the CDR3 is TGCAGTGCTCTCGGAGATGTGAGGCGCACAGATACGCAGTATTTT.

By its share, this clonotype is large. The chain recombines TRBV7-2 with TRBJ1-1, with D tentatively TRBD1 (6 bases). V lost 0 bases and J lost 2, with 10 bases in between. CDR1 SGHTA and CDR2 FQGNSA come from the germline V gene. This CDR3 spans 15 amino acids. The CDR3 DNA is TGTGCCAGCAGCTTAGCGAACGGGGGCAACACTGAAGCTTTCTTT. Protein sequence: CASSLANGGNTEAFF.

Sample share makes this clonotype large. The chain is built from TRBV20-1 and TRBJ2-5; D not resolved. V was cut by 6 bases and J by 0 bases, with 17 bases left in between. The CDR3 is made up of 15 amino acids. Looked up from germline, CDR1 is DFQATT and CDR2 is SNEGSKA (reference sequence). CDR3 DNA: TGCAGTGCCACCGAATTGGCAGACGACCAAGAGACCCAGTACTTC. Translated: CSATELADDQETQYF.

By share, this clonotype ranks as medium-sized. The chain combines TRBV11-3 with TRBJ2-5; 7 nucleotides align to TRBD1. The CDR3 is 14 residues long. The germline V gene encodes CDR1 SGHNT and CDR2 YENEEA. The V and J ends lost 5 bases and 1 base, in that order; junction bases with no gene match: 4. The CDR3 loop reads CASSRGQTQETQYF. The CDR3 nucleotides are TGTGCCAGCAGCCGGGGACAGACCCAAGAGACCCAGTACTTC.

This clonotype was seen many times. The CDR3 here is CASSYSSWSNTGELFF. CDR3 coding DNA: TGTGCCAGCAGTTACTCGTCTTGGAGTAACACCGGGGAGCTGTTTTTT. The chain couples TRBV6-2 or TRBV6-3 to TRBJ2-2; D is unresolved. V dropped 0 bases and J dropped 2 bases, with 10 bases sitting between them. This CDR3 has 16 residues. The germline V gene encodes CDR1 MNHEY and CDR2 SVGEGT.

V gene TRBV7-3 combines with J gene TRBJ2-3; the match to TRBD1 covers 7 bases. The V and J ends lost 5 bases and 2 bases, in that order; junction bases with no gene match: 4. The CDR3 runs 14 residues. CDR1 and CDR2 (germline): SGHTA, FQGTGA. This CDR3 is CASSMTGITDTQYF. The CDR3 DNA reads TGTGCCAGCAGCATGACAGGGATCACAGATACGCAGTATTTT.

Many counts were recorded for this clonotype. The rearrangement uses TRBV9 and TRBJ2-1, with a possible D match to TRBD1 (5 bases). CDR1 SGDLS and CDR2 YYNGEE come from the germline V gene. The CDR3 has 14 residues. Trimming pared 7 bases from V and 4 bases from J, leaving 15 bases between. The CDR3 nucleotides read TGTGCCAGCGGGGCAGGGTTTGGGTACAATGAGCAGTTCTTC. This encodes CASGAGFGYNEQFF.

This clonotype qualifies as medium-sized (0.01 to 0.1%). The chain recombines TRBV6-2 or TRBV6-3 with TRBJ2-1, with 7 bases lining up with TRBD2. The CDR3 covers 14 residues. The germline V gene has CDR1 MNHEY and CDR2 SVGEGT. V was clipped by 7 bases and J by 0 bases; unmatched bases: 3. The CDR3: CASTGGSSYNEQFF. In DNA, the CDR3 is TGTGCCAGCACCGGGGGGAGCTCCTACAATGAGCAGTTCTTC.

By proportion, this clonotype is large. The gene calls are TRBV20-1 and TRBJ1-2; D perhaps matches TRBD1 (6 bases). V lost 5 bases to trimming and J lost 7 bases, with 17 bases between them. The CDR3 has 13 residues. Germline CDR1 and CDR2: DFQATT and SNEGSKA (reference sequence). The CDR3 DNA reads TGCAGTGCTTCGACAGGTACTGACTCTGGCTACACCTTC. It yields the protein CSASTGTDSGYTF.

The sample holds many counts of this clonotype. The rearrangement links TRBV6-6 to TRBJ2-2; D possibly uses TRBD1 or TRBD2 (5 bases each). Germline lookup yields CDR1 MNHNY and CDR2 SVGAGI (reference sequence). This CDR3 comprises 19 residues. Trimming removed 7 bases at V and 1 base at J, with 25 bases between. The CDR3 region has the DNA TGTGCCAGCATTAGAGGGCAGACAGCGAGAAGGGTGAACACCGGGGAGCTGTTTTTT. Its translation: CASIRGQTARRVNTGELFF.

This clonotype is a singleton in its sample. The chain employs TRBV24-1 and TRBJ1-2; D gene ambiguous. The germline V and J ends were trimmed by 0 bases and 5 bases, with 21 bases remaining between them. This CDR3 contains 18 residues. Germline assignment: CDR1 KGHDR and CDR2 SFDVKD. CDR3 region: CATSDLGPILIEDYGYTF. The CDR3 DNA reads as TGTGCCACCAGTGATTTGGGACCGATTCTAATTGAAGATTATGGCTACACCTTC.

This clonotype is labeled large. This sequence joins TRBV19 and TRBJ1-2, with 7 bases aligning to TRBD1. This CDR3 has 14 amino acids. Unmatched junction bases numbered 12, after V lost 6 bases and J lost 8 bases. Germline CDR1 reads LNHDA; CDR2 reads SQIVND (reference sequence). The CDR3 DNA is TGTGCCAGTAGCAACAACCCGGGACAGAACGGCTACACCTTC. Its translation: CASSNNPGQNGYTF.

This clonotype was counted many times. This sequence joins TRBV6-5 and TRBJ2-5; TRBD1 agrees at 9 bases. With 4 bases clipped from V and 5 bases from J, the junction kept 5 bases outside the gene matches. The CDR3 totals 14 residues. Germline V gene sequence: CDR1 MNHEY, CDR2 SVGAGI. This CDR3 reads CASSSTGGRETQYF. CDR3 bases: TGTGCCAGCAGTTCGACAGGGGGGAGGGAGACCCAGTACTTC.

In its sample, this clonotype is medium-sized. The CDR3 reads CASSGGAAETQYF. The DNA of the CDR3 is TGTGCCAGCAGTGGAGGAGCGGCAGAGACCCAGTACTTC. The chain recombines TRBV2 with TRBJ2-5; D perhaps matches TRBD2 (5 bases). V was shortened by 4 bases and J by 4 bases, with 10 bases between the two germline ends. The CDR3 runs 13 residues. The germline CDR1 and CDR2 sequences are SNHLY and FYNNEI.

This clonotype was seen ten or more times. The genes are TRBV3-1 and TRBJ2-7; D may be TRBD1 (6 bases). V was cut by 1 base and J by 7 bases, with 14 bases left in between. Germline lookup yields CDR1 LGHDT and CDR2 YNNKEL (reference sequence). CDR3 length: 14 amino acids. The CDR3 DNA reads as TGTGCCAGCAGCCAAGCCAGGGGTTCAGGTGAGCAGTACTTC. Residues: CASSQARGSGEQYF.

In its sample, this clonotype ranks as large (0.1 to 1%). V and J are TRBV6-6 and TRBJ2-3, with TRBD1 matching over 8 bases. Germline V gene lookup returns CDR1 MNHNY and CDR2 SVGAGI (reference sequence). The CDR3 is 13 residues long. V dropped 11 bases and J dropped 5; count of bases not matched to a gene: 9. As DNA, the CDR3 is TGTGCCGGGGGGACAGGCAGGGAAGATACGCAGTATTTT. Encoded protein: CAGGTGREDTQYF.

By its share, this clonotype is medium-sized. The genes are TRBV7-2 and TRBJ2-7; a weak D match, TRBD2 (7 bases). The germline gives CDR1 SGHTA, CDR2 FQGNSA. CDR3 length: 14 residues. V was clipped by 10 bases and J by 0 bases, with 16 bases between them. CDR3: CATVGGPSSYEQYF. The CDR3 DNA follows: TGTGCCACCGTCGGGGGGCCCAGCTCCTACGAGCAGTACTTC.